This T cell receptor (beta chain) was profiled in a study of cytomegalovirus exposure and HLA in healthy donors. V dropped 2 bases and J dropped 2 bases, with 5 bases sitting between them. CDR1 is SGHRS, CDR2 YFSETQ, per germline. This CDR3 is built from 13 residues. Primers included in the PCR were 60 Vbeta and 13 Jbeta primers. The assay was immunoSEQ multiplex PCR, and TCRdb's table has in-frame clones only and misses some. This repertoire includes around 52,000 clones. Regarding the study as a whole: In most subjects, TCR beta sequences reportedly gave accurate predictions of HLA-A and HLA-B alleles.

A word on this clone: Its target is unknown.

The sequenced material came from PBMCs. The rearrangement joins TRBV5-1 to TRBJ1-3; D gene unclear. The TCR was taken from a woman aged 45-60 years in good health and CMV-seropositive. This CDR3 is CASSFGTGNTIYF. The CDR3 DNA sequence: TGCGCCAGCAGCTTTGGCACTGGAAACACCATATATTTT.